The T cell receptor (beta chain) described here comes from a study of cytomegalovirus exposure and HLA in healthy donors. PCR amplification relied on 60 Vbeta primers (plus 13 Jbeta primers). Method: immunoSEQ multiplex PCR; TCRdb's copy keeps in-frame clones and lacks some. The repertoire holds about 120,000 clones, approximately 87% seen once, with over 15% in the top ten. The V gene lost 5 bases and the J gene lost 7 bases, with 5 bases spanning the gap. This CDR3 region has 11 residues. Germline V lookup: CDR1 LNHDA, CDR2 SQIVND (reference sequence). The clonotype originates from a man aged 18 to 30 in good health and CMV-seropositive. The V call is TRBV19, the J call TRBJ2-2; D not resolved. Sequenced: PBMCs. The CDR3 sequence: CASSSGGELFF. The CDR3 DNA sequence: TGTGCCAGTAGTTCAGGCGGGGAGCTGTTTTTT.